The 10 T cell receptor beta chains presented below share a single source sample, sequenced in a study of blood T cell repertoires in COVID-19. Clones were sequenced by immunoSEQ multiplex PCR, and TCRdb holds only the in-frame ones, with some missing. Among 65,000 to 85,000 clones listed, 88% were seen once. Sample: peripheral blood. All receptors derive from a human donor in a cohort sampled during active COVID-19.

This chain links TRBV2 with TRBJ2-2, with D perhaps TRBD1 (5 bases). Germline V gene data show CDR1 as SNHLY and CDR2 as FYNNEI. This CDR3 is 13 amino acids long. V was shortened by 6 bases and J by 4 bases, with 9 bases between the two germline ends. The CDR3 DNA sequence: TGTGCCAGCAGCCTCAGGGTCACCGGGGAGCTGTTTTTT. Amino acid sequence: CASSLRVTGELFF.

The rearrangement links TRBV2 to TRBJ2-7, with D perhaps matching TRBD1 (5 bases). This CDR3 contains 15 residues. Trimming took 0 bases from V and 4 from J, leaving 13 bases between them. Germline CDR1 SNHLY, CDR2 FYNNEI. CDR3 loop: CASSEALQGRYEQYF. CDR3 nucleotide sequence: TGTGCCAGCAGTGAAGCGCTTCAGGGAAGGTACGAGCAGTACTTC.

The chain carries TRBV7-7 and TRBJ2-3; tentatively, D is TRBD1 (5 bases). Germline CDR1 SSHAT, CDR2 FNYEAQ (reference sequence). Trimming pared 5 bases from V and 0 bases from J, leaving 9 bases between. The CDR3 is 14 amino acids. CDR3 loop: CASSPTASTDTQYF. The CDR3 DNA reads as TGTGCCAGCAGCCCGACAGCTAGCACAGATACGCAGTATTTT.

The chain links TRBV19 to TRBJ1-4, with 8 bases lining up with TRBD1. V lost 5 bases, J lost 7 bases, and 9 bases stayed unmatched. The CDR3 runs to 15 residues. Germline loops: CDR1 LNHDA, CDR2 SQIVND (reference sequence). The CDR3: CASSPRQGWGEKLFF. DNA for the CDR3: TGTGCCAGTAGTCCCCGACAGGGGTGGGGTGAAAAACTGTTTTTT.

The chain couples TRBV6-2 or TRBV6-3 to TRBJ1-1, with unresolved D. The germline V gene has CDR1 MNHEY and CDR2 SVGEGT. The CDR3 runs 14 residues. V gave up 2 bases and J gave up 6 bases, with 13 bases separating them. The CDR3 region is CASSYAISTAEAFF. The CDR3 DNA sequence: TGTGCCAGCAGTTACGCCATATCTACCGCTGAAGCTTTCTTT.

The genes are TRBV6-5 and TRBJ1-2, with 8 bases fitting TRBD1. Germline V gene data show CDR1 as MNHEY and CDR2 as SVGAGI. With 7 bases clipped from V and 5 bases from J, the junction kept 9 bases outside the gene matches. The CDR3 is made up of 14 amino acids. The CDR3 DNA sequence: TGTGCCAGCACCCCGGGACAGGCACGGTATGGCTACACCTTC. As protein: CASTPGQARYGYTF.

This chain links TRBV5-1 with TRBJ2-1; 7 bases fit TRBD2. The V gene end was trimmed by 0 bases and the J gene end by 4 bases; junction bases not matched to a gene: 7. Germline-derived CDR1 and CDR2 are SGHRS and YFSETQ. This CDR3 spans 16 amino acids. This chain's CDR3 is CASSLGRGSPYNEQFF. The CDR3 DNA reads TGCGCCAGCAGCTTGGGACGCGGGAGTCCTTACAATGAGCAGTTCTTC.

A few counts support this clone. This rearrangement joins TRBV28 to TRBJ1-4, with no clear D. This CDR3 has 12 residues. Deletions cut 7 bases from V and 4 bases from J, with 7 bases between. Germline CDR1 is MDHEN and CDR2 is SYDVKM. The CDR3 sequence: CASNRVNEKLFF. As DNA, the CDR3 is TGTGCCAGCAATCGGGTTAATGAAAAACTGTTTTTT.

This chain links TRBV27 with TRBJ2-7; the match to TRBD1 covers 7 bases. The CDR3 runs to 16 residues. The germline CDR1 and CDR2 sequences are MNHEY and SMNVEV (reference sequence). V dropped 0 bases and J dropped 5; count of bases not matched to a gene: 10. CDR3 region: CASSLSGYRGRDEQYF. The CDR3 DNA reads as TGTGCCAGCAGTTTATCGGGATACAGGGGAAGGGACGAGCAGTACTTC.

The genes are TRBV7-2 and TRBJ1-2; 8 bases map to TRBD1. Trimming removed 6 bases from V and 3 bases from J; junction bases left unmatched: 6. From germline, CDR1 is SGHTA and CDR2 FQGNSA. The CDR3 runs to 14 residues. CDR3 loop: CASRTDRGHYGYTF. Here the CDR3 DNA reads TGTGCCAGCAGAACCGACAGGGGCCACTATGGCTACACCTTC.